Below are 2 T cell receptor beta chains sequenced from a single sample in a study of Graves' ophthalmopathy and Graves' hyperthyroidism. Amplified material comprised TCR beta CDR3 regions derived from RNA transcripts. The workflow started with a first-round RT-PCR run with HTBI primers and then moved on to a second-round multiplex PCR. From the multiplex PCR reads, TCRdb called clonotypes with MiXCR, one entry per CDR3 protein. The table records about 210,000 distinct CDR3 sequences, roughly 29% of them present only once. Sequenced material: peripheral blood. Receptors were obtained from a man aged 45 to 65 with Graves' ophthalmopathy.

The chain has TRBV11-3 and TRBJ2-5, with D perhaps matching TRBD2 (5 bases). CDR3 length equals 15 residues. V lost 6 bases and J 5 bases, leaving 19 bases between the germline ends. Per germline, CDR1 SGHNT and CDR2 YENEEA. CDR3 protein: CASRPFGELGETQYF. CDR3 DNA: TGTGCCAGCAGGCCATTTGGGGAGCTTGGGGAGACCCAGTACTTC.

This clonotype has a handful of counts. The J gene is TRBJ1-6, the V gene TRBV12-3 or TRBV12-4; D unclear. The length of the CDR3 is 13 residues. Trimming removed 4 bases from V and 11 bases from J, with 12 bases in between. The CDR3 is CASSYNRVAPLHF. In nucleotides, the CDR3 is TGTGCCAGCAGTTATAATCGGGTAGCACCCCTCCACTTT.